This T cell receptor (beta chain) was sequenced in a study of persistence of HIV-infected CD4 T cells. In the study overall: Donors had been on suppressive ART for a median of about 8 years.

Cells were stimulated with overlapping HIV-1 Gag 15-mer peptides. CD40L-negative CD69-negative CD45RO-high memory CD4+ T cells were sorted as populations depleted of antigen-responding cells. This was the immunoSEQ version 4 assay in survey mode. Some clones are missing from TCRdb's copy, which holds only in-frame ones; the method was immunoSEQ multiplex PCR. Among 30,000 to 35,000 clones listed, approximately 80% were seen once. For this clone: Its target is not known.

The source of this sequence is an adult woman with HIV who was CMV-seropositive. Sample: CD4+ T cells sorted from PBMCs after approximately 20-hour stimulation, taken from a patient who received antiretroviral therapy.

DNA for the CDR3: TGTGCCAGCAGTCCCAGGGGGTCCCGGCAGCCCCAGCATTTT. Its translation is CASSPRGSRQPQHF. This rearrangement joins TRBV6-2 or TRBV6-3 to TRBJ1-5, with 7 bases matching TRBD1. The trim removed 5 bases at V and 7 bases at J, leaving 8 bases unmatched. The CDR3 runs to 14 residues. Germline CDR1 is MNHEY and CDR2 is SVGEGT.